The T cell receptor (beta chain) under discussion was sequenced for a study of B cell selection in AIRE deficiency. Study-level findings and limits: In TCRBV usage, CDR3 length and diversity, patient Tconv and Treg cells matched healthy donors. Only TCRbeta was sequenced; roughly two fifths of shared healthy Treg sequences appeared in Tconv.

V was clipped by 7 bases and J by 2 bases; unmatched bases: 8. The germline V gene encodes CDR1 MNHNY and CDR2 SVGAGI (reference sequence). CDR3 length: 15 residues. On this clone itself: Its antigen is not known.

Sorting defined conventional CD4 T cells as CD4+CD127+. Only in-frame clones appear in the TCRdb table, and some are missing; sequencing was by immunoSEQ multiplex PCR. In the table there are fewer than 30,000 clones, roughly 95% of which are singletons. The TCR comes from a human donor in good health. The chain links TRBV6-6 to TRBJ1-2, with 9 nucleotides matching TRBD1. Specimen: CD4+CD127+ conventional T cells sorted from PBMCs. CDR3 sequence: CASKPRDRVNYGYTF. The CDR3 DNA reads as TGTGCCAGCAAGCCGAGGGACAGGGTGAACTATGGCTACACCTTC.